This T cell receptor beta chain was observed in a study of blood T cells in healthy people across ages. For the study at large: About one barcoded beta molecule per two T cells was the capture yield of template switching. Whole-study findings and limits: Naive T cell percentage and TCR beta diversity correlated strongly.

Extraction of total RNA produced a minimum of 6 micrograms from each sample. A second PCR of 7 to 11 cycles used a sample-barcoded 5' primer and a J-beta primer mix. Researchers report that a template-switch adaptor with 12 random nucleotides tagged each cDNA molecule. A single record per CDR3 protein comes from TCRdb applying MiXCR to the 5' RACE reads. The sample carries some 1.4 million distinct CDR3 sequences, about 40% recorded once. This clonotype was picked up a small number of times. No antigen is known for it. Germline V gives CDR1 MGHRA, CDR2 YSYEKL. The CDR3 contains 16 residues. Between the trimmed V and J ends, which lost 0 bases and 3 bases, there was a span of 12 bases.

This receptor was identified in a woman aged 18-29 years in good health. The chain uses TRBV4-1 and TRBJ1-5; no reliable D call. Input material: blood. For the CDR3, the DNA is TGCGCCAGCAGCCAAGATAGCGCGGGGTCCAATCAGCCCCAGCATTTT. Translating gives CASSQDSAGSNQPQHF.